This T cell receptor (beta chain) was recovered during a study of T cell changes during pregnancy in multiple sclerosis. The method was immunoSEQ multiplex PCR; TCRdb's version includes in-frame clones alone and lacks a portion of them. The data hold tens of thousands of clones, with 90% to 95% observed a single time. V shed 1 base and J shed 2 bases, with 14 bases lying between them. This CDR3 spans 16 amino acids. The germline CDR1 and CDR2 sequences are SGHVS and FQNEAQ. V is TRBV7-8 and J is TRBJ1-2; no reliable D call. The sequence came from a female donor with multiple sclerosis, enrolled in a pregnancy study. The specimen comprised CD4+ T cells from peripheral blood mononuclear cells, sampled before pregnancy. DNA for the CDR3: TGTGCCAGCAGCTTAGTCGTCGGAGGCTTCAACTATGGCTACACCTTC. The encoded protein is CASSLVVGGFNYGYTF.